A single sample is the source of the 18 T cell receptor beta chains below, sequenced in a study of siplizumab effects on memory and regulatory T cells. Only in-frame clones appear in the TCRdb table, and some are missing; sequencing was by immunoSEQ multiplex PCR. The sample shows some 100,000 clones, roughly 94% of them seen only once. The sample comprised non-Treg CD4+ T cells sorted from blood. These receptors were collected from a human donor in good health.

CDR3 bases: TGTGCCAGCAGTTTACAGGGGGCTGGGGGTAACTATGGCTACACCTTC. This codes for CASSLQGAGGNYGYTF. This chain uses TRBV28 with TRBJ1-2; 8 bases are a match to TRBD1. Germline V CDR1 and CDR2: MDHEN, SYDVKM. This CDR3 spans 16 amino acids. Trimming took 2 bases from V and 1 from J; bases not matched to a gene: 6.

The chain joins TRBV19 to TRBJ2-7; D possibly corresponds to TRBD1 (6 bases). The CDR3 contains 12 residues. Trimming removed 9 bases at V and 0 bases at J, with 9 bases between. CDR1 is LNHDA, CDR2 SQIVND, per germline (reference sequence). The DNA of the CDR3 is TGTGCCAGCGGACAGAGCTCCTACGAGCAGTACTTC. Translating gives CASGQSSYEQYF.

The genes are TRBV6-1 and TRBJ2-5; 9 positions match TRBD2. V lost 5 bases, J lost 4 bases, and 8 bases stayed unmatched. Per the germline V gene, CDR1 is MNHNS and CDR2 is SASEGT. This CDR3 region has 15 residues. In DNA form, the CDR3 reads TGTGCCAGCAGTCGTGGGACTAGCTATTTAGAGACCCAGTACTTC. Protein: CASSRGTSYLETQYF.

The chain is built from TRBV4-1 and TRBJ1-6, with D possibly TRBD1 on 5 matching bases. Germline V CDR1 and CDR2: MGHRA, YSYEKL. Deletions cut 1 base from V and 7 bases from J, with 17 bases between. This CDR3 contains 17 residues. In nucleotides, the CDR3 is TGCGCCAGCAGCCAAGTTGGATCGGGACTCGTAAATTCACCCCTCCACTTT. Translated, it gives CASSQVGSGLVNSPLHF.

A single count supports this clone. V is TRBV6-1 and J is TRBJ2-2, with 14 nucleotides matching TRBD2. Germline-derived CDR1 and CDR2 are MNHNS and SASEGT. The CDR3 consists of 18 residues. V shed 3 bases, J shed 3 bases, and the junction held 6 bases outside the gene matches. Here the CDR3 reads CASSDLGLAGVYTGELFF. The CDR3, as DNA: TGTGCCAGCAGTGACCTGGGACTAGCGGGGGTGTACACCGGGGAGCTGTTTTTT.

The chain has TRBV6-5 and TRBJ2-1; maybe TRBD2 (6 bases). The CDR3 length is 14 residues. V was shortened by 7 bases and J by 9 bases, with 19 bases between the two germline ends. Germline assignment: CDR1 MNHEY and CDR2 SVGAGI. CDR3 amino acids: CASTKDGGIGEQFF. The CDR3 bases are TGTGCCAGCACCAAAGACGGGGGAATCGGTGAGCAGTTCTTC.

The chain is built from TRBV7-2 and TRBJ2-2, with D perhaps assigned TRBD1 or TRBD2 (6 bases each). V was clipped by 2 bases and J by 6 bases, with 10 bases between them. The germline CDR1 and CDR2 sequences are SGHTA and FQGNSA. The CDR3 has 14 residues. The CDR3 nucleotides are TGTGCCAGCAGCTTAAGGGGGAGGCCCGGGGAGCTGTTTTTT. It yields the protein CASSLRGRPGELFF. The full variable domain, rest sourced from reference TRBV7-2 and TRBJ2-2, is GAGVSQSPSNKVTEKGKDVELRCDPISGHTALYWYRQSLGQGLEFLIYFQGNSAPDKSGLPSDRFSAERTGGSVSTLTIQRTQQEDSAVYLCASSLRGRPGELFFGEGSRLTVL.

The chain couples TRBV27 to TRBJ2-3, with 8 bases aligning to TRBD2. Germline V CDR1 and CDR2: MNHEY, SMNVEV (reference sequence). Trimming removed 8 bases from V and 5 bases from J; junction bases left unmatched: 21. CDR3 length equals 18 residues. CDR3 in DNA: TGTGCCAGCTGGAGAGCGGGAGTAAAAAGAGAGAGGGGAGATACGCAGTATTTT. Its protein is CASWRAGVKRERGDTQYF.

The gene calls are TRBV30 and TRBJ2-7; 13 nucleotides line up with TRBD2. The trim removed 5 bases at V and 4 bases at J, leaving 5 bases unmatched. CDR1 is GTSNPN, CDR2 SVGIG, per germline (reference sequence). There are 14 residues in the CDR3. The CDR3 bases are TGTGCCTGGCGACTAGCGGGAGGAGGATACGAGCAGTACTTC. Its translation: CAWRLAGGGYEQYF.

The rearrangement uses TRBV14 and TRBJ2-3, with TRBD2 identical over 12 bases. Unmatched junction bases numbered 12, after V lost 5 bases and J lost 0 bases. This CDR3 comprises 19 residues. Per the germline V gene, CDR1 is SGHDN and CDR2 is FVKESK. DNA for the CDR3: TGTGCCAGCAGCGCCCGACTAGCGGGAGTGGGCTCAAGCACAGATACGCAGTATTTT. This codes for CASSARLAGVGSSTDTQYF.

The CDR3 spells CASRTRHGTSYEQYF. CDR3 coding DNA: TGTGCCAGCAGGACAAGACACGGGACCTCCTACGAGCAGTACTTC. The rearrangement joins TRBV27 to TRBJ2-7, with D perhaps assigned TRBD1 or TRBD2 (5 bases each). The CDR3 is made up of 15 amino acids. Per germline, CDR1 MNHEY and CDR2 SMNVEV (reference sequence). The V gene lost 6 bases and the J gene lost 0 bases, with 15 bases spanning the gap.

This chain connects TRBV7-8 to TRBJ2-5; 7 nucleotides agree with TRBD2. The J call is doubtful: the DNA matches TRBJ2-7 better. The CDR3 spans 16 residues. Germline V gene data show CDR1 as SGHVS and CDR2 as FQNEAQ. This CDR3 reads CASSLALVAGANEQYF. CDR3 DNA: TGTGCCAGCAGCTTAGCGCTAGTCGCGGGAGCAAACGAGCAGTACTTC.

This rearrangement joins TRBV18 to TRBJ1-5; tentatively, D is TRBD1 (5 bases). This CDR3 comprises 16 residues. The germline V gene has CDR1 KGHSH and CDR2 LQKENI. Trimming shortened V by 2 bases and J by 4 bases, and 15 bases separated the two germline ends. CDR3 in DNA: TGTGCCAGCTCACCAGCCTCCGGAGGGGTTAATCAGCCCCAGCATTTT. This encodes CASSPASGGVNQPQHF.

This chain links TRBV7-2 with TRBJ1-3; D might be TRBD1 (6 bases). The CDR3 contains 15 residues. Germline CDR1 reads SGHTA; CDR2 reads FQGNSA. Trimming removed 2 bases at V and 4 bases at J, with 12 bases between. CDR3 sequence: CASSLMITGGNTIYF. The DNA of the CDR3 is TGTGCCAGCAGCTTAATGATTACAGGGGGAAACACCATATATTTT.

The rearrangement links TRBV28 to TRBJ2-7; D may correspond to TRBD1 or TRBD2 (6 bases each). The CDR3 sequence is 13 residues long. CDR1 is MDHEN and CDR2 is SYDVKM in the germline V gene. The V end was cut by 3 bases, the J end by 7 bases, with 13 bases between. The DNA for the CDR3 is TGTGCCAGCAGTTTCCGGGGGCTAGGAGAGCAGTACTTC. As protein: CASSFRGLGEQYF.

CDR3 nucleotides: TGTGCCACCAGCAGAGATAGAGGCAGCTCCTATAATTCACCCCTCCACTTT. Translation gives CATSRDRGSSYNSPLHF. J is TRBJ1-6 and V is TRBV15; no clear D gene. Germline V gene data show CDR1 as LNHNV and CDR2 as YYDKDF (reference sequence). The CDR3 is 17 residues long. V dropped 0 bases and J dropped 0 bases, with 9 bases sitting between them. The full variable domain, completed using reference TRBV15 and TRBJ1-6, is DAMVIQNPRYQVTQFGKPVTLSCSQTLNHNVMYWYQQKSSQAPKLLFHYYDKDFNNEADTPDNFQSRRPNTSFCFLDIRSPGLGDTAMYLCATSRDRGSSYNSPLHFGNGTRLTVT.

This clone was detected only once. The V and J genes are TRBV7-2 and TRBJ1-4, with D maybe TRBD1 (6 bases). The V end was cut by 2 bases, the J end by 0 bases, with 16 bases between. Germline CDR1 and CDR2: SGHTA and FQGNSA. This CDR3 has 18 residues. The CDR3 region is CASSLRNWGASTNEKLFF. In nucleotides, the CDR3 is TGTGCCAGCAGCTTACGTAATTGGGGGGCATCAACTAATGAAAAACTGTTTTTT.

The chain has TRBV11-3 and TRBJ2-3; 7 bases agree with TRBD2. The germline V gene has CDR1 SGHNT and CDR2 YENEEA. Germline trimming cut 3 bases from V and 4 bases from J; bases unmatched to any gene: 7. The CDR3 spans 15 residues. The chain's CDR3 is CASSFGAGVPDTQYF. The DNA for the CDR3 is TGTGCCAGCAGCTTCGGCGCGGGAGTCCCAGATACGCAGTATTTT.